A selection of T cell receptor beta chains follows, all from one sample in a study of T cell responses to AZD1222 COVID-19 vaccine. Only in-frame clones appear in the TCRdb table, and some are missing; sequencing was by immunoSEQ multiplex PCR. This sample yields just under 150,000 clones, of which around 90% are seen a single time; roughly 5.2% belongs to the top ten. The specimen was peripheral blood, collected 28 days after the second dose of the MenACWY control vaccine. These receptors were taken from an adult who received the MenACWY meningococcal vaccine as a control. CDR3s include the opening cysteine and the closing phenylalanine or tryptophan.

>TRBV7-2
CASLRRHSSGNTIYF
>TRBV3-1/TRBV3-2
CASSPKNTGWRGNSGANVLTF
>TRBV19
CASSIGQPSQGPQHF
>TRBV24-1
CATSVEVDYGYTF
>TRBV7-2
CAGSKNRGNNEQFF
>TRBV18
CASSPQRATYEQYF
>TRBV4-3
CASSQNYPGQGGNTIYF
>TRBV7-2
CASSARDLKIYGYTF
>TRBV30
CAWSAGDSPLHF
>TRBV6-2/TRBV6-3
CASSSPGTGEGGYTF
>TRBV19
CASDRGSSGNTIYF
>TRBV11-3
CASSPGQLYYEQYF
>TRBV27
CASSPFGGPGTEAFF
>TRBV7-2
CASSPPGRAGQPQHF
>TRBV28
CASFTVGTGHQPQHF
>TRBV27
CASSLGSAGQMNTEAFF
>TRBV4-1
CASSKYTGNTEAFF
>TRBV19
CASSRGDISYEQYF
>TRBV4-2
CASSQAAYGYTF
>TRBV6-2/TRBV6-3
CASSYDRRAGGNNEQFF
>TRBV27
CASRPGLAVTDTQYF
>TRBV5-6
CASSLQGGAINEQFF
>TRBV7-3
CASSLTRDRGRTGELFF
>TRBV7-3
CASSLMSASTDTQYF
>TRBV7-6
CASSLDVGTSGYYEQYF
>TRBV27
CASSLGSNQPQHF
>TRBV12-3/TRBV12-4
CASSYERGTEAFF
>TRBV18
CASSPPGPLDHNSPLHF
>TRBV30
CAWSVVYNSPLHF
>TRBV6-5
CASSYSGTISGNTIYF
>TRBV30
CAWSSRMLAFF
>TRBV10-3
CAISTQGAETQYF
>TRBV6-2/TRBV6-3
CASSYSIPQNYGYTF
>TRBV3-1/TRBV3-2
CASSPNMDTQYF
>TRBV14
CASSQVHGQGLSSFF
>TRBV24-1
CATSEPGQGAGEQYF
>TRBV5-1
CASTPAAQNTGELFF
>TRBV13
CASSKIVSPEGNEQFF
>TRBV4-3
CASSQAQGLGQPQHF
>TRBV18
CASSILAASTDTQYF
>TRBV11-1
CASSLEKSFTDTQYF
>TRBV7-6
CASSEGRLQYF
>TRBV11-1
CASSLAGVTIYPQETQYF
>TRBV30
CAWSVRGDQPQHF
>TRBV7-8
CASSLGTGLYEQYF
>TRBV12-3/TRBV12-4
CASTQVGAEQFF
>TRBV3-1/TRBV3-2
CASSQDWGRSSYNEQFF
>TRBV7-6
CASSWTGSTNEKLFF
>TRBV3-1/TRBV3-2
CASSHRAGAADTQYF
>TRBV2
CASSEASGSYNEQFF
>TRBV7-3
CASSFRAAGTGELFF
>TRBV7-2
CASSLVSGDNSPLHF
>TRBV9
CASSKTGALVSYGYTF
>TRBV7-9
CASSLVRGAYNEQFF